This TCR beta chain derives from a study of monozygotic twins with inflammatory bowel disease. Study results and limitations: Differences in immunosuppressive treatment may have been a source of added variability in patient repertoires. The study supported no single strong signal or clonotype linked to IBD.

Concerning this clonotype: Its specificity is unknown.

Staff drew an approximately 2.3 ml blood sample from each donor. This CDR3 spans 17 amino acids. CDR1 SGHRS and CDR2 YFSETQ come from the germline V gene. Following a re-call of the 5' RACE reads, TCRdb has one entry per CDR3 protein and lacks DNA. The sample table sets out 150,000 to 200,000 distinct CDR3 sequences. What was sequenced was blood. The chain is built from TRBV5-1 and TRBJ2-1; no DNA is available, so the TRBD2 call from TCRdb remains unchecked. The TCR comes from a human donor with ulcerative colitis or Crohn's disease, or a healthy co-twin of an affected twin (not recorded which). The CDR3 reads CASSSRGNGDSYNEQFF.